The sequence of this T cell receptor beta chain was determined in a study of Graves' ophthalmopathy and Graves' hyperthyroidism. General study results and limits: Most expanded thyroid clonotypes above 0.001 frequency also appeared in blood. Its predictions of ophthalmopathy progression gave the model roughly 71% sensitivity and 72% to 85% specificity.

For repertoire sequencing, the TCR beta CDR3 regions were amplified from RNA transcripts. The workflow started with a first-round RT-PCR run with HTBI primers and then moved on to a second-round multiplex PCR. TCRdb called the multiplex PCR reads again in MiXCR, with one record for every CDR3 protein. The repertoire holds under 800,000 distinct CDR3 sequences, with roughly 20% as singletons. Orbital computed tomography and thyroid ultrasound, along with TRAb, serum thyroxine and clinical symptoms, underpinned diagnosis. This clonotype was observed at least ten times. Its cognate antigen is unknown. The receptor comes from a woman under 30 with stable Graves' hyperthyroidism. Some clones in this sample may be carry-over from other donors' samples. The sample consisted of peripheral blood.

Here the CDR3 DNA reads TGTGCCAGCACTCACCCTAGCTCCTACGAGCAGTACTTC. This translates into CASTHPSSYEQYF. The chain combines TRBV6-1 with TRBJ2-7; D gene uncertain. Germline values: CDR1 MNHNS, CDR2 SASEGT. V was trimmed by 7 bases and J by 0 bases, leaving 10 bases between them. The CDR3 extends over 13 amino acids.